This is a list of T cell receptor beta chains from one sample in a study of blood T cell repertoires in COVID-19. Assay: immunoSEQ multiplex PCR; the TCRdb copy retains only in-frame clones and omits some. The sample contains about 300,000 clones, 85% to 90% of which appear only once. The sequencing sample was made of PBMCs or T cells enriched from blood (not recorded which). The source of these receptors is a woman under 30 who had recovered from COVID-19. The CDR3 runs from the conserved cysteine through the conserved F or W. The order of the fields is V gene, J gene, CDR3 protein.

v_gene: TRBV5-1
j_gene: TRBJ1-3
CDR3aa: CASSPTGSGNTIYF

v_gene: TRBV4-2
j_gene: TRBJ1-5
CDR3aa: CASSQEIVGNQPQHF

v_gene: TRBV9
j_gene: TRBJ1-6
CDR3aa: CASSVTGVGNSPLHF

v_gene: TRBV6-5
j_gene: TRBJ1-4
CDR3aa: CASTMGALNEKLFF

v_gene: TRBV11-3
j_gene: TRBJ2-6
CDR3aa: CASSTGQGVDGANVLTF

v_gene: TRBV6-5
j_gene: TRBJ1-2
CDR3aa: CASSRDSLNYGYTF

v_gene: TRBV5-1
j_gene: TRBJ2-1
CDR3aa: CASSPTMDNEQFF

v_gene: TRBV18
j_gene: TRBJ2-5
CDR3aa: CASSDRVVLETQYF

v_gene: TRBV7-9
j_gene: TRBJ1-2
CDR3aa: CASSFRGNDGYTF

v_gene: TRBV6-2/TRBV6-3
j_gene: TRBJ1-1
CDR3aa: CASRPTRTGMNTEAFF

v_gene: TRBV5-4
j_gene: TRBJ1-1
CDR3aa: CASSPRTLGQGRTEAFF

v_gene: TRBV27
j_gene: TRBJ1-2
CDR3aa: CASSSYRVFNGYTF

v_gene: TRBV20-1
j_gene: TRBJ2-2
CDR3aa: CSASHGNTGELFF

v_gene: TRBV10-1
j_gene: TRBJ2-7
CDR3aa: CASSTGNSYEQYF

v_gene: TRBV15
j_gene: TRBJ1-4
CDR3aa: CATSRDHRELFF

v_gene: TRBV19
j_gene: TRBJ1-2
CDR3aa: CASRVGAYGYTF

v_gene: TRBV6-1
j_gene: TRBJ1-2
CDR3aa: CASSEGHQGNYGYTF

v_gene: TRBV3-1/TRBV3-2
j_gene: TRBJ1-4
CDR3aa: CASSPTAAGNEKLFF

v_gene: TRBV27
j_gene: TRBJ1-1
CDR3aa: CASSLMSVATEAFF

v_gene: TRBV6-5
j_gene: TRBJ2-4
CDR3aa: CASGQDIQYF

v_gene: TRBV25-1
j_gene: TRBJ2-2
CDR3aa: CASSLSGSLTGELFF

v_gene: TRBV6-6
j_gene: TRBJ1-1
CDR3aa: CASSKQGLGDTEAFF

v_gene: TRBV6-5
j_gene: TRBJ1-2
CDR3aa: CASSDSANYGYTF

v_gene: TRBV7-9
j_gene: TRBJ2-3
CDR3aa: CASSLSYTDTQYF

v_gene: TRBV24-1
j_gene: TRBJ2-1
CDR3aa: CATSPSGGYNEQFF

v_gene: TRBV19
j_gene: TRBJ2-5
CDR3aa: CASSTGDWYGQETQYF

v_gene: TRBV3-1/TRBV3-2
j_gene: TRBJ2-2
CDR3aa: CASSSEGVGELFF

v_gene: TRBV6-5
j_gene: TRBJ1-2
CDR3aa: CATRDPTGYTF

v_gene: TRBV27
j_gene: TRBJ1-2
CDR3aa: CASRTGDYGYTF

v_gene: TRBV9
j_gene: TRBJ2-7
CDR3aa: CASSVETGGYEQYF

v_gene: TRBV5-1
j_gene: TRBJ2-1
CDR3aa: CASSLGAGGSSYNEQFF

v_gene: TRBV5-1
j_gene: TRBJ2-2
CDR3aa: CASSSPGTSGRRGELFF

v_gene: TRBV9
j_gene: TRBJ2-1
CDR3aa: CASSVEAQAPYNEQFF

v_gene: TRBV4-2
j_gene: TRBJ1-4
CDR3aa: CASSQNEGVGEKLFF

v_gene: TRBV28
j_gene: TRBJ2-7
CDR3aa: CASSSGVGYEQYF

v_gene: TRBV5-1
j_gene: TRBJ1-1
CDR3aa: CASSLEQHTEAFF

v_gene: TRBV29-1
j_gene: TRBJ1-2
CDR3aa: CSVDETGGRGYTF

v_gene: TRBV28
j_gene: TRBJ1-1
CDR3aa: CASSYYRGQTNTEAFF

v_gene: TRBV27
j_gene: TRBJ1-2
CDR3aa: CASSFSVDRLYGYTF

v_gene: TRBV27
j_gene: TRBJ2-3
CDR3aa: CASSLWGRTDTQYF